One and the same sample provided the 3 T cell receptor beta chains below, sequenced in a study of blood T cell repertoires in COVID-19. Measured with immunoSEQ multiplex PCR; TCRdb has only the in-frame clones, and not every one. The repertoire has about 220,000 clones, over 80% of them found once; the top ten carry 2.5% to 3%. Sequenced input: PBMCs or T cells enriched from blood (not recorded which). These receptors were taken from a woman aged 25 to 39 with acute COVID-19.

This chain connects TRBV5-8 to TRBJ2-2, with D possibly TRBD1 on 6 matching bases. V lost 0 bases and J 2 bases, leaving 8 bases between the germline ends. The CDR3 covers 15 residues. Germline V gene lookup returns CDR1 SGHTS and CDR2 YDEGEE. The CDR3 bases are TGTGCCAGCAGCTTGGGGGACACCAACACCGGGGAGCTGTTTTTT. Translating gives CASSLGDTNTGELFF.

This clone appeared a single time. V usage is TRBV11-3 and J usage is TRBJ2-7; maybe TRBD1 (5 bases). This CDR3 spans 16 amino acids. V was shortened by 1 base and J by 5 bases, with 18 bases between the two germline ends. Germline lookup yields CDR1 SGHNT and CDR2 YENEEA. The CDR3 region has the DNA TGTGCCAGCAGCTTAGGTCAGGGATCGCGGTCGGACGAGCAGTACTTC. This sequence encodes CASSLGQGSRSDEQYF. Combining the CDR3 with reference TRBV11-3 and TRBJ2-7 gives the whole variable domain EAGVVQSPRYKIIEKKQPVAFWCNPISGHNTLYWYLQNLGQGPELLIRYENEEAVDDSQLPKDRFSAERLKGVDSTLKIQPAELGDSAVYLCASSLGQGSRSDEQYFGPGTRLTVT.

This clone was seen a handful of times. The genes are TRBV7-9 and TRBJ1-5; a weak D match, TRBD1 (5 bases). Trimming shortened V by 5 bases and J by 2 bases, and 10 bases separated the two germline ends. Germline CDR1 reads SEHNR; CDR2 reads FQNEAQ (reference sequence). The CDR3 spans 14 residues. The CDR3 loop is CASSTGTRNQPQHF. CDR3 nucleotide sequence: TGTGCCAGCAGCACCGGGACTCGCAATCAGCCCCAGCATTTT.